The rows below give T cell receptor beta chains drawn from one sample of a study of blood T cell repertoires in COVID-19. The table came from immunoSEQ multiplex PCR; TCRdb's copy has only in-frame clones and leaves some out. The table has some 220,000 clones, over 75% seen once. Sequencing was performed on peripheral blood. The receptors were gathered from a man aged 50-59 years with COVID-19, enrolled during active disease. CDR3s include the opening cysteine and the closing phenylalanine or tryptophan. The order of the fields is J gene, D gene, V gene, clone size, CDR3 protein, CDR3 DNA. D genes are given only for firm matches. Not every row has a clone size; where given, it reads once, few, many or a size class.

>TRBJ1-5|NA|TRBV30|NA
CAWSAWAGYSNQPQHF
TGTGCCTGGAGTGCATGGGCGGGTTATAGCAATCAGCCCCAGCATTTT
>TRBJ1-1|TRBD1|TRBV5-1|once
CASSSGTARNTEAFF
TGCGCCAGCAGCTCGGGGACAGCGAGAAACACTGAAGCTTTCTTT
>TRBJ2-7|TRBD1|TRBV7-9|NA
CASSLAGTGAYEQYF
TGTGCCAGCAGCTTAGCCGGGACAGGGGCCTACGAGCAGTACTTC
>TRBJ1-1|NA|TRBV6-6|once
CASSYLFGKGTEAFF
TGTGCCAGCAGTTACTTGTTTGGGAAGGGGACTGAAGCTTTCTTT
>TRBJ2-7|TRBD1|TRBV9|NA
CASSVQSGQGYEQYF
TGTGCCAGCAGCGTTCAATCGGGACAGGGGTACGAGCAGTACTTC
>TRBJ2-2|TRBD1|TRBV5-4|NA
CASSLGTGYTGELFF
TGTGCCAGCAGCTTAGGGACAGGGTACACCGGGGAGCTGTTTTTT
>TRBJ1-1|NA|TRBV7-9|NA
CASSSKGGGWTEAFF
TGTGCCAGCAGCTCGAAGGGCGGGGGTTGGACTGAAGCTTTCTTT
>TRBJ1-4|NA|TRBV4-1|NA
CASSQNSLDEKLFF
TGCGCCAGCAGCCAGAACTCCCTTGATGAAAAACTGTTTTTT
>TRBJ1-2|NA|TRBV24-1|once
CATSDETNYGYTF
TGTGCCACCAGTGATGAGACTAACTATGGCTACACCTTC
>TRBJ2-2|NA|TRBV3-1/TRBV3-2|NA
CASSQDSVRVGTGELFF
TGTGCCAGCAGCCAAGATTCCGTGAGGGTAGGAACCGGGGAGCTGTTTTTT
>TRBJ2-1|NA|TRBV18|NA
CASSQGATYNEQFF
TGTGCCAGCTCACAAGGGGCTACCTACAATGAGCAGTTCTTC
>TRBJ2-3|NA|TRBV13|NA
CASSPRRDTQYF
TGTGCCAGCAGCCCCCGGAGAGATACGCAGTATTTT
>TRBJ1-3|NA|TRBV28|NA
CASTPGVGNTIYF
TGTGCCAGCACCCCCGGGGTTGGAAACACCATATATTTT
>TRBJ1-5|NA|TRBV3-1/TRBV3-2|NA
CASSTRMVQPQHF
TGTGCCAGCAGCACGCGGATGGTTCAGCCCCAGCATTTT
>TRBJ2-7|TRBD1|TRBV2|once
CASCSTAGGYEQYF
TGTGCCAGCTGTTCTACTGCAGGGGGCTACGAGCAGTACTTC
>TRBJ1-2|TRBD1|TRBV3-1/TRBV3-2|once
CASSAGTGYGYTF
TGTGCCAGCAGCGCCGGGACAGGCTATGGCTACACCTTC
>TRBJ2-5|TRBD2|TRBV29-1|NA
CSVGGQRGLQETQYF
TGCAGCGTCGGGGGCCAGCGGGGGTTGCAAGAGACCCAGTACTTC
>TRBJ2-2|NA|TRBV6-4|NA
CASSAKNTGELFF
TGTGCCAGCAGTGCAAAGAACACCGGGGAGCTGTTTTTT
>TRBJ2-7|TRBD1|TRBV4-3|NA
CASSQDVDRATSEQYF
TGCGCCAGCAGCCAAGATGTAGACAGGGCCACGTCCGAGCAGTACTTC
>TRBJ2-7|TRBD1|TRBV19|once
CASSILPGQRPYEQYF
TGTGCCAGTAGTATTCTTCCGGGACAGAGACCCTACGAGCAGTACTTC
>TRBJ1-2|NA|TRBV27|NA
CASSLFSGTKNYGYTF
TGTGCCAGCAGTTTATTTTCCGGGACAAAGAACTATGGCTACACCTTC
>TRBJ1-4|TRBD1|TRBV12-3/TRBV12-4|few
CASRTGGNEKLFF
TGTGCCAGCAGGACAGGGGGTAATGAAAAACTGTTTTTT
>TRBJ1-5|TRBD1|TRBV28|once
CASSFFGQGLGQPQHF
TGTGCCAGCAGTTTTTTCGGACAGGGGTTAGGTCAGCCCCAGCATTTT
>TRBJ2-7|TRBD1|TRBV3-1/TRBV3-2|NA
CASSQGTGTYEQYF
TGTGCCAGCAGCCAAGGGACAGGGACTTACGAGCAGTACTTC
>TRBJ2-5|TRBD2|TRBV15|NA
CATSRSKGLAGGLETQYF
TGTGCCACCAGCAGGTCCAAGGGACTAGCGGGGGGCCTGGAGACCCAGTACTTC
>TRBJ1-2|TRBD1|TRBV6-5|once
CASREQGARFYGYTF
TGTGCCAGCAGGGAGCAGGGGGCGCGGTTCTATGGCTACACCTTC
>TRBJ2-5|TRBD2|TRBV4-1|NA
CASSRTGTRDGQETQYF
TGCGCCAGCAGCCGGACCGGGACTAGGGATGGGCAAGAGACCCAGTACTTC
>TRBJ2-7|NA|TRBV11-2|once
CASSLERTVRDEQYF
TGTGCCAGCAGCTTAGAACGGACTGTAAGAGACGAGCAGTACTTC
>TRBJ2-1|NA|TRBV12-3/TRBV12-4|NA
CASSLAGAPEQFF
TGTGCCAGCAGTTTAGCGGGGGCCCCGGAGCAGTTCTTC
>TRBJ2-5|TRBD1|TRBV30|NA
CAWLGTGVQETQYF
TGTGCCTGGTTAGGGACAGGGGTCCAAGAGACCCAGTACTTC
>TRBJ2-5|TRBD2|TRBV15|NA
CATSRDVTSGLQETQYF
TGTGCCACCAGCAGAGACGTTACTAGCGGACTTCAAGAGACCCAGTACTTC
>TRBJ2-7|TRBD2|TRBV10-2|NA
CASSLAGGYYEQYF
TGCGCCAGCAGTCTAGCGGGGGGGTACTACGAGCAGTACTTC
>TRBJ1-5|NA|TRBV7-9|NA
CASSSTGLQPQHF
TGTGCCAGCAGTAGTACAGGGCTTCAGCCCCAGCATTTT
>TRBJ2-7|TRBD1|TRBV11-2|once
CASSLMWDRSSYEQYF
TGTGCCAGCAGCTTAATGTGGGACAGAAGCTCCTACGAGCAGTACTTC
>TRBJ2-2|NA|TRBV7-7|NA
CASSLGRFTIGSGELFF
TGTGCTAGCAGCTTAGGCCGATTCACAATTGGCAGCGGGGAGCTGTTTTTT
>TRBJ1-2|TRBD1|TRBV18|NA
CASSRRQGPNYGYTF
TGTGCCAGCTCACGGAGACAGGGTCCCAACTATGGCTACACCTTC
>TRBJ2-3|TRBD2|TRBV7-9|NA
CASSYGLAGGTDTQYF
TGTGCCAGCAGCTACGGACTAGCGGGGGGGACAGATACGCAGTATTTT
>TRBJ1-2|TRBD1|TRBV28|NA
CASSPGTEDGYTF
TGTGCCAGCAGCCCCGGGACAGAGGATGGCTACACCTTC
>TRBJ1-1|NA|TRBV2|NA
CASSQGPTGGTEAFF
TGTGCCAGCAGCCAAGGCCCCACCGGAGGCACTGAAGCTTTCTTT
>TRBJ2-1|NA|TRBV6-1|NA
CASSELAGSLNEQFF
TGTGCCAGCAGTGAACTCGCGGGGAGCCTCAATGAGCAGTTCTTC
>TRBJ1-2|NA|TRBV10-3|NA
CAISDEASNYGYTF
TGTGCCATCAGTGATGAAGCCTCTAACTATGGCTACACCTTC
>TRBJ1-3|NA|TRBV2|NA
CASKINRRPGNTIYF
TGTGCCAGCAAAATTAACAGGCGCCCTGGAAACACCATATATTTT
>TRBJ2-3|TRBD1|TRBV10-1|once
CASKKKTGGWADTQYF
TGCGCCAGCAAGAAGAAAACAGGGGGCTGGGCGGATACGCAGTATTTT
>TRBJ2-3|NA|TRBV5-5|NA
CASSQDWPVSSTDTQYF
TGTGCCAGCAGTCAAGACTGGCCAGTCAGTAGCACAGATACGCAGTATTTT
>TRBJ2-5|NA|TRBV5-4|NA
CASSPDRQETQYF
TGTGCCAGCAGCCCTGACAGACAAGAGACCCAGTACTTC